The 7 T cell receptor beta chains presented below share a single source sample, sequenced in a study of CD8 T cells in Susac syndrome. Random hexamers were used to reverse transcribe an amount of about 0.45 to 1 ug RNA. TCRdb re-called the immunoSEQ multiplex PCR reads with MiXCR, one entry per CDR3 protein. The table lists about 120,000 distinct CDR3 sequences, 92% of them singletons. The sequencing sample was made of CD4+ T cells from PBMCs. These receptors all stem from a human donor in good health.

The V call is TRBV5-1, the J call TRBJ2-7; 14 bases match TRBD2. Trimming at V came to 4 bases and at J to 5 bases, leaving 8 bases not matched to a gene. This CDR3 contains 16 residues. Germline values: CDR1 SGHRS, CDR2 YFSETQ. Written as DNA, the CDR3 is TGCGCCAGCAGCCAAGGGACTAGCGGGAGTCTCAACGAGCAGTACTTC. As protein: CASSQGTSGSLNEQYF. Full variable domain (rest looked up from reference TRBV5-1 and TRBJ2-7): KAGVTQTPRYLIKTRGQQVTLSCSPISGHRSVSWYQQTPGQGLQFLFEYFSETQRNKGNFPGRFSGRQFSNSRSEMNVSTLELGDSALYLCASSQGTSGSLNEQYFGPGTRLTVT.

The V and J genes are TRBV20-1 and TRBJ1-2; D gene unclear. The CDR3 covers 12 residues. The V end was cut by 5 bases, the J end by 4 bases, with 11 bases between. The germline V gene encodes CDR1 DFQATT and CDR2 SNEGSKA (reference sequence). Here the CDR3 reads CSALSNLYGYTF. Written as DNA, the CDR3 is TGCAGTGCTCTGAGTAATCTCTATGGCTACACCTTC.

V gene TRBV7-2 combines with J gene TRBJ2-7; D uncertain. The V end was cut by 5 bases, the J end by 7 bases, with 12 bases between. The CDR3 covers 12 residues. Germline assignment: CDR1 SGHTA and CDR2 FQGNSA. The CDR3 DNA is TGTGCCAGCAGCCTCACTTGGTGGGAGCAGTACTTC. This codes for CASSLTWWEQYF.

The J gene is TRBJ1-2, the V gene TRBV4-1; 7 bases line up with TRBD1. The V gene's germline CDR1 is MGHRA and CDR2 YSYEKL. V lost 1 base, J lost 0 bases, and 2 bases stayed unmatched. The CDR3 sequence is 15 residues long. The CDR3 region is CASSQGDSANYGYTF. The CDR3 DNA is TGCGCCAGCAGCCAAGGGGACAGCGCTAACTATGGCTACACCTTC.

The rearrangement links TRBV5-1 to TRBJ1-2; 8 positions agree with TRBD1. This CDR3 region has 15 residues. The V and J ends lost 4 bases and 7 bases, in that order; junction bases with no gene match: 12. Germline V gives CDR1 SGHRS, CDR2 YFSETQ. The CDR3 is CASSPGGQVSSGYTF. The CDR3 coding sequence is TGCGCCAGCAGCCCCGGGGGACAGGTATCCTCTGGCTACACCTTC.

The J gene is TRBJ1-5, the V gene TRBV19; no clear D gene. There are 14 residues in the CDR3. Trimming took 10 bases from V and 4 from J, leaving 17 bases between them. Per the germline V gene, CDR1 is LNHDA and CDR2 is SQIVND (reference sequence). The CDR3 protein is CATTHGMGNQPQHF. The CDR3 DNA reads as TGTGCCACCACGCACGGTATGGGAAATCAGCCCCAGCATTTT.

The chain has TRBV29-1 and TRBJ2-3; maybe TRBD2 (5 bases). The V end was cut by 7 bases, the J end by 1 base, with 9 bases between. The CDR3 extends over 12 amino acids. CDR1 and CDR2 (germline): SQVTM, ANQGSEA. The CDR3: CSALEGTDTQYF. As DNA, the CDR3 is TGCAGCGCCCTGGAGGGCACAGATACGCAGTATTTT.